The T cell receptor (beta chain) under discussion was sequenced for a study of CD4 T cells in relation to SARS-CoV-2 and coronaviruses. Study overall: Controls used an HIV-1 Nef peptide pool or no peptide. Shared crossreactive spike epitopes were mapped to their HLA restriction.

Using immunoSEQ multiplex PCR, the repertoire was profiled, and TCRdb retains in-frame clones only, with some absent. This sample has tens of thousands of clones, with less than 85% found just once. As for this clone: Its antigen is not identified.

The germline gives CDR1 MGHRA, CDR2 YSYEKL. Trimming stripped 0 bases from V and 6 bases from J, with 14 bases between. The CDR3 contains 15 residues. Before the COVID-19 pandemic, during about 2010-2019, CD4+ T cells were taken from unexposed donors. The cells were cultured for 10 days before CD4+ T cells were isolated. Testing used SARS-CoV-2 S/N and four cold-coronavirus spikes on unexposed-donor CD4+ T cells, cells permitting. Half the medium was replaced with IL-2 medium on days 3 and 7. The source material was CD4+ T cells from PBMCs, cultured in vitro. The chain employs TRBV4-1 and TRBJ2-5, with D unresolved. The receptor was derived from a human donor in good health. The CDR3: CASSQDLTDRKTQYF. The CDR3, as DNA: TGCGCCAGCAGCCAAGATCTAACAGATCGGAAGACCCAGTACTTC.